This TCR beta chain is drawn from a study of T cell changes during pregnancy in multiple sclerosis. Method: immunoSEQ multiplex PCR; TCRdb's copy keeps in-frame clones and lacks some. This sample has about 100,000 clones, with about nine tenths found just once. CDR1 and CDR2 from the germline V gene are SGHTA and FQGNSA. V was clipped by 2 bases and J by 2 bases; unmatched bases: 2. The CDR3 loop spans 14 amino acids. This receptor was obtained from a female donor in good health, enrolled as a control in a pregnancy study. The material was peripheral blood, obtained in the second trimester of pregnancy. J is TRBJ2-7 and V is TRBV7-2; 8 positions match TRBD2. The CDR3 nucleotides are TGTGCCAGCAGCTTAAACGGGGGGGCCTACGAGCAGTACTTC. Its translation is CASSLNGGAYEQYF. Full variable domain (missing parts from reference TRBV7-2 and TRBJ2-7): GAGVSQSPSNKVTEKGKDVELRCDPISGHTALYWYRQSLGQGLEFLIYFQGNSAPDKSGLPSDRFSAERTGGSVSTLTIQRTQQEDSAVYLCASSLNGGAYEQYFGPGTRLTVT.